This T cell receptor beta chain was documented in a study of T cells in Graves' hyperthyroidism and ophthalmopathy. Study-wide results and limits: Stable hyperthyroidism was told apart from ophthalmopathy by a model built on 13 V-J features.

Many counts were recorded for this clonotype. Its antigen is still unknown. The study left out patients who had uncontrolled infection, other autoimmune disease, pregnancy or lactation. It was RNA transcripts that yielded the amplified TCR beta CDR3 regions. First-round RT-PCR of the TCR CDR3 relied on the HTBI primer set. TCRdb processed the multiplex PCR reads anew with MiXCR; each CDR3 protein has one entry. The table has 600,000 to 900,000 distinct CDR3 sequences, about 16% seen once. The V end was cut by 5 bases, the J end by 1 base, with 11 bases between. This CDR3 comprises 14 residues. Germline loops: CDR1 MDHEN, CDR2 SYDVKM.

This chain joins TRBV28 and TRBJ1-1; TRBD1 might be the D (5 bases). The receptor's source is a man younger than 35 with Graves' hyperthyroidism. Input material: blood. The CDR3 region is CASSAGTTNTEAFF. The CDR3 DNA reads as TGTGCCAGCAGTGCCGGGACGACGAACACTGAAGCTTTCTTT.